These 10 T cell receptor beta chains were all obtained from the same sample, sequenced in a study of shared clonotypes between healthy human individuals. Profiling relied on immunoSEQ multiplex PCR, and the TCRdb table lists in-frame clones only, not all of them. The sample lists about 510,000 clones, 75% to 85% occurring once. The sample taken for sequencing was PBMCs. The receptors were gathered from a woman between 40 and 50 years old in good health. Some clones in this sample may be carry-over from other donors' samples.

This chain connects TRBV6-5 to TRBJ2-1; 8 bases match TRBD2. The CDR3 totals 15 residues. The germline CDR1 and CDR2 sequences are MNHEY and SVGAGI. V shed 7 bases, J shed 7 bases, and the junction held 12 bases outside the gene matches. CDR3 sequence: CASNAPPGRGNEQFF. The CDR3 DNA reads as TGTGCCAGCAATGCCCCCCCCGGGAGGGGGAATGAGCAGTTCTTC.

This clone appeared a few times. V gene TRBV28 combines with J gene TRBJ1-1; tentatively, D is TRBD1 (6 bases). CDR1 and CDR2 from the germline V gene are MDHEN and SYDVKM. The CDR3 is 12 amino acids. Trimming shortened V by 4 bases and J by 9 bases, and 12 bases separated the two germline ends. The CDR3 loop reads CASSSGQNKAFF. In DNA, the CDR3 is TGTGCCAGCAGTTCAGGACAGAACAAAGCTTTCTTT.

The chain is built from TRBV6-4 and TRBJ1-5; no definite D call. V lost 8 bases and J 8 bases, leaving 13 bases between the germline ends. CDR1 is MRHNA, CDR2 SNTAGT, per germline. The CDR3 runs 12 residues. The CDR3: CASSGPPEPQHF. The CDR3 nucleotides are TGTGCCAGCTCTGGCCCTCCGGAGCCCCAGCATTTT.

The CDR3 nucleotides are TGTGCCAGTAGCACCCAGGGACAGAGAGGCACTGAAGCTTTCTTT. Protein: CASSTQGQRGTEAFF. The rearrangement joins TRBV19 to TRBJ1-1; 7 bases fit TRBD1. V lost 6 bases to trimming and J lost 4 bases; unmatched junction nucleotides: 11. This CDR3 comprises 15 residues. Germline V gives CDR1 LNHDA, CDR2 SQIVND (reference sequence).

This clone was counted at least ten times. The genes are TRBV7-9 and TRBJ2-7; 9 positions agree with TRBD1. Looked up from germline, CDR1 is SEHNR and CDR2 is FQNEAQ (reference sequence). The CDR3 extends over 13 amino acids. V was pared by 5 bases and J by 7 bases, with 6 bases of the junction left unmatched. Here the CDR3 reads CASSPGTGREQYF. The DNA of the CDR3 is TGTGCCAGCAGCCCCGGGACAGGGAGAGAGCAGTACTTC.

This clone was picked up many times. The genes are TRBV5-1 and TRBJ2-5; 7 bases map to TRBD1. The CDR3 has 16 amino acids. From germline, CDR1 is SGHRS and CDR2 YFSETQ. The V segment lost 0 bases and the J segment 5 bases; nucleotides outside the gene matches: 10. The CDR3 region is CASSLGGQAGAETQYF. In DNA form, the CDR3 reads TGCGCCAGCAGCTTGGGTGGACAGGCAGGCGCGGAGACCCAGTACTTC.

The chain employs TRBV19 and TRBJ2-2, with no clear D. Germline loops: CDR1 LNHDA, CDR2 SQIVND (reference sequence). The CDR3 loop spans 13 amino acids. Between the trimmed V and J ends, which lost 4 bases and 5 bases, there was a span of 8 bases. DNA of the CDR3: TGTGCCAGTAGTACTGTTGAGACCGGGGAGCTGTTTTTT. Its protein product is CASSTVETGELFF.

In nucleotides, the CDR3 is TGCAGCGTGGGGATGGGCTCGGACTATGGCTACACCTTC. Its translation is CSVGMGSDYGYTF. The chain combines TRBV29-1 with TRBJ1-2; D not resolved. This CDR3 contains 13 residues. V was trimmed by 6 bases and J by 3 bases, leaving 14 bases between them. Germline CDR1 SQVTM, CDR2 ANQGSEA.

This chain uses TRBV5-1 with TRBJ1-2, with TRBD1 identical over 9 bases. Trimming took 4 bases from V and 6 from J; bases not matched to a gene: 10. Germline lookup yields CDR1 SGHRS and CDR2 YFSETQ. The CDR3 is 15 amino acids. DNA for the CDR3: TGCGCCAGCAGCCCGAACAGGGGGCGAGGGGATGGCTACACCTTC. Amino acids: CASSPNRGRGDGYTF.

This clone was counted between two and nine times. This CDR3 is CASSLRRTSSKGELFF. In nucleotides, the CDR3 is TGTGCCAGCAGCTTAAGGCGGACTAGTTCGAAAGGGGAGCTGTTTTTT. The chain carries TRBV27 and TRBJ2-2; 7 bases are a match to TRBD2. CDR1 is MNHEY, CDR2 SMNVEV, per germline (reference sequence). Unmatched junction bases numbered 15, after V lost 6 bases and J lost 8 bases. The CDR3 extends over 16 amino acids.